This TCR beta chain was profiled in a study of blood T cell repertoires in COVID-19. About the study: Specimens from acute and convalescent COVID-19 originated in the United States, Italy and Spain. T cells, B-cell-depleted T cells, or PBMCs supplied cDNA or gDNA.

Germline V gene lookup returns CDR1 SGHRS and CDR2 YFSETQ. The CDR3 loop spans 14 amino acids. Trimming at V came to 2 bases and at J to 1 base, leaving 2 bases not matched to a gene. Authors' analysis steps: For nucleated cells, counts were estimated from reference gene primer amplification. Clones were read by immunoSEQ multiplex PCR, and TCRdb kept only the in-frame ones, dropping some. V and J calls and clone size are those listed in that table; D and trimming were worked out from the DNA. The data show approximately 37,000 clones, around 92% seen once. The sequence was collected from a woman older than 75 with acute or convalescent COVID-19. Sequences were obtained from peripheral blood. The chain combines TRBV5-1 with TRBJ1-1; 7 bases align to TRBD1. DNA for the CDR3: TGCGCCAGCAGCTTCACAGGGGAGAACACTGAAGCTTTCTTT. Translating it yields CASSFTGENTEAFF.